This TCR beta chain was identified during a study of cytomegalovirus exposure and HLA in healthy donors. Study information: From HLA-typed donors, an early data release held about 92 million unique TCRs.

As for this clone: Its antigen is as yet unknown.

Regarding the study as a whole: When a later analysis compared HLA-associated TCR beta chains with equally common others, the HLA-associated chains turned out to be more clonally expanded and to have lower generation probabilities. Accurate prediction of HLA-A and HLA-B alleles (for most subjects) was reportedly achieved from TCR beta sequences. Generally TCR sequences proved uncommon, though certain public TCRs appeared in numerous donors.

The study ran its PCR with 60 Vbeta and 13 Jbeta primers. Only in-frame clones appear in the TCRdb table, and some are missing; sequencing was by immunoSEQ multiplex PCR. The table lists about 100,000 clones, roughly three quarters of them singletons, with over 15% in the top ten. The CDR3 covers 17 residues. The germline CDR1 and CDR2 sequences are MNHEY and SMNVEV (reference sequence). The material sequenced was PBMCs. The TCR sequence derives from a woman aged 55-70 years in good health and CMV-seropositive. J is TRBJ2-5 and V is TRBV27; TRBD2 might be the D (6 bases). The J call may be wrong; the DNA end is better matched by TRBJ2-7. This chain's CDR3 is CASSLYGSNSLFYEQYF. CDR3 DNA sequence: TGTGCCAGCAGTTTATACGGGAGTAACTCTCTTTTCTACGAGCAGTACTTC.